Listed below are T cell receptor beta chains from one sample, sequenced in a study of CD8 T cells in Susac syndrome. TCRdb reprocessed the immunoSEQ multiplex PCR reads via MiXCR and lists one record per CDR3 protein. This sample has 100,000 to 150,000 distinct CDR3 sequences; 75% to 90% occur once, and the top ten carry 0.45% to 0.65%. Sequenced input: CD8+ T cells from PBMCs. These receptor sequences come from a human donor with multiple sclerosis. Each CDR3 is given with its conserved first and last residue. Fields, in order: CDR3 DNA, CDR3 protein, J gene, D gene, clone size, V gene. A D gene is named only where the DNA matches it firmly. Clone size is given for some rows only: seen once, a few or many times, or a class if the clone is expanded.

cdr3_nt: TGTGCCAGCAGTCAACCGGGGGACAGGGAGGAAGAGTTCTTC
cdr3_aa: CASSQPGDREEEFF
j_call: TRBJ2-1
d_call: TRBD1
clone_size: -
v_call: TRBV25-1

cdr3_nt: TGTGCCAGCAGCGCCTCTAAGGAAGCAGGGCAGCCCCAGCATTTT
cdr3_aa: CASSASKEAGQPQHF
j_call: TRBJ1-5
d_call: -
clone_size: -
v_call: TRBV7-9

cdr3_nt: TGTGCCAGCAACCCGACAGGGATGTCCTACGAGCAGTACTTC
cdr3_aa: CASNPTGMSYEQYF
j_call: TRBJ2-7
d_call: TRBD1
clone_size: -
v_call: TRBV27

cdr3_nt: TGTGCCAGCAGCTTAGCTTGGGAGAGCAGCTCCTATAATTCACCCCTCCACTTT
cdr3_aa: CASSLAWESSSYNSPLHF
j_call: TRBJ1-6
d_call: -
clone_size: -
v_call: TRBV7-8

cdr3_nt: TGTGCCACCAGTGATCGAGTAGGGAGGACAGATACGCAGTATTTT
cdr3_aa: CATSDRVGRTDTQYF
j_call: TRBJ2-3
d_call: -
clone_size: -
v_call: TRBV24-1

cdr3_nt: TGTGCCAGCAGCCAAGAAATCTTGGACAGGGGTAACCAAGAGACCCAGTACTTC
cdr3_aa: CASSQEILDRGNQETQYF
j_call: TRBJ2-5
d_call: TRBD1
clone_size: -
v_call: TRBV4-2

cdr3_nt: TGTGCCAGCAGCGAAACAGGGGGGCTGATAACTTTCTTT
cdr3_aa: CASSETGGLITFF
j_call: TRBJ1-1
d_call: TRBD1
clone_size: once
v_call: TRBV12-3/TRBV12-4

cdr3_nt: TGTGCCAGCAGCAAAGACGAGGAATCGGGCACTGAAGCTTTCTTT
cdr3_aa: CASSKDEESGTEAFF
j_call: TRBJ1-1
d_call: -
clone_size: -
v_call: TRBV21-1

cdr3_nt: TGTGCCAGCAGTCAAGGACTAGCCAATGAGCAGTTCTTC
cdr3_aa: CASSQGLANEQFF
j_call: TRBJ2-1
d_call: TRBD2
clone_size: -
v_call: TRBV6-2/TRBV6-3

cdr3_nt: TGTGCCAGCAGCCCTAGACCTCGTGGCGAGCAGTACTTC
cdr3_aa: CASSPRPRGEQYF
j_call: TRBJ2-7
d_call: -
clone_size: -
v_call: TRBV7-9

cdr3_nt: TGTGCCAGCAGCTTCTATAGCGGGAGCACAGATACGCAGTATTTT
cdr3_aa: CASSFYSGSTDTQYF
j_call: TRBJ2-3
d_call: TRBD2
clone_size: -
v_call: TRBV7-8

cdr3_nt: TGTGCCAGTAGTATAGGGGCGGCAGATACGCAGTATTTT
cdr3_aa: CASSIGAADTQYF
j_call: TRBJ2-3
d_call: -
clone_size: -
v_call: TRBV19

cdr3_nt: TGTGCCAGCAGCTTGGCCCCAGGGGGGGAAGCTTTCTTT
cdr3_aa: CASSLAPGGEAFF
j_call: TRBJ1-1
d_call: TRBD1
clone_size: -
v_call: TRBV5-4

cdr3_nt: TGCGCCAGCAGCCAAGACTTGCGGGACAGCTACGAGCAGTACTTC
cdr3_aa: CASSQDLRDSYEQYF
j_call: TRBJ2-7
d_call: -
clone_size: -
v_call: TRBV4-1

cdr3_nt: TGCAGTGCGAGAAGGCTAGCGGGAGTCAATGAGCAGTTCTTC
cdr3_aa: CSARRLAGVNEQFF
j_call: TRBJ2-1
d_call: TRBD2
clone_size: -
v_call: TRBV20-1

cdr3_nt: TGCGCCAGCAGCCCGAGGACAGTAGGTTATGGCTACACCTTC
cdr3_aa: CASSPRTVGYGYTF
j_call: TRBJ1-2
d_call: -
clone_size: -
v_call: TRBV4-1

cdr3_nt: TGTGCCAGCAGTTTAGCGGGAGATATGGACAATGAGCAGTTCTTC
cdr3_aa: CASSLAGDMDNEQFF
j_call: TRBJ2-1
d_call: -
clone_size: -
v_call: TRBV12-3/TRBV12-4

cdr3_nt: TGTGCCAGCAGCCAACCCTACAATGAGCAGTTCTTC
cdr3_aa: CASSQPYNEQFF
j_call: TRBJ2-1
d_call: -
clone_size: few
v_call: TRBV12-3/TRBV12-4

cdr3_nt: TGTGCCAGCAGTTTATTAACAGGGAACCTCCTCTACGAGCAGTACTTC
cdr3_aa: CASSLLTGNLLYEQYF
j_call: TRBJ2-7
d_call: -
clone_size: -
v_call: TRBV27

cdr3_nt: TGTGCCAGCAGTTACCTCTCTCTTACCACCGGGGAGCTGTTTTTT
cdr3_aa: CASSYLSLTTGELFF
j_call: TRBJ2-2
d_call: -
clone_size: -
v_call: TRBV6-2/TRBV6-3

cdr3_nt: TGTGCCTGGAGGGACCCTCGGTCTCCCTCCTACAATGAGCAGTTCTTC
cdr3_aa: CAWRDPRSPSYNEQFF
j_call: TRBJ2-1
d_call: -
clone_size: -
v_call: TRBV30

cdr3_nt: TGTGCCAGCAGCTGGGGGGGACGGAGCCCGGATACGCAGTATTTT
cdr3_aa: CASSWGGRSPDTQYF
j_call: TRBJ2-3
d_call: -
clone_size: -
v_call: TRBV21-1

cdr3_nt: TGTGCCAGCAGCTTGCAGGGGGGTTATGTCGAAGAGCAGTACTTC
cdr3_aa: CASSLQGGYVEEQYF
j_call: TRBJ2-7
d_call: -
clone_size: few
v_call: TRBV5-6

cdr3_nt: TGTGCCTGGTCTCCCGGGGAGGGAGGGAATGAAAAACTGTTTTTT
cdr3_aa: CAWSPGEGGNEKLFF
j_call: TRBJ1-4
d_call: -
clone_size: -
v_call: TRBV30

cdr3_nt: TGTGCCAGCGGTCCGGGCCTTAACACCGGGGAGCTGTTTTTT
cdr3_aa: CASGPGLNTGELFF
j_call: TRBJ2-2
d_call: -
clone_size: few
v_call: TRBV6-1

cdr3_nt: TGTGCCAGTAGTATGAAGGGGGGGATCAATCAGCCCCAGCATTTT
cdr3_aa: CASSMKGGINQPQHF
j_call: TRBJ1-5
d_call: -
clone_size: -
v_call: TRBV19

cdr3_nt: TGTGCCAGCAGCTCCCTGGGGGGGATCTACGAGCAGTACTTC
cdr3_aa: CASSSLGGIYEQYF
j_call: TRBJ2-7
d_call: TRBD2
clone_size: -
v_call: TRBV7-6

cdr3_nt: TGTGCCAGTAGTATGGATTTGTCTGGGGAAGAGACCCAGTACTTC
cdr3_aa: CASSMDLSGEETQYF
j_call: TRBJ2-5
d_call: -
clone_size: -
v_call: TRBV19

cdr3_nt: TGCGCCAGCCGCCCGGGGGACAGTGACTACAATGAGCAGTTCTTC
cdr3_aa: CASRPGDSDYNEQFF
j_call: TRBJ2-1
d_call: -
clone_size: -
v_call: TRBV5-1

cdr3_nt: TGTGCTTCCGGGGCAGGGGACACCTACAATGAGCAGTTCTTC
cdr3_aa: CASGAGDTYNEQFF
j_call: TRBJ2-1
d_call: -
clone_size: -
v_call: TRBV6-5

cdr3_nt: TGTGCCAGCAGAACCTCCGGAAACACCATATATTTT
cdr3_aa: CASRTSGNTIYF
j_call: TRBJ1-3
d_call: -
clone_size: once
v_call: TRBV12-3/TRBV12-4

cdr3_nt: TGTGCCAGCAGCCCCCCTCGCGGAGATACGCAGTATTTT
cdr3_aa: CASSPPRGDTQYF
j_call: TRBJ2-3
d_call: -
clone_size: -
v_call: TRBV28

cdr3_nt: TGTGCCAGCAGTTTTGGTGGGGCCAACGTCCTGACTTTC
cdr3_aa: CASSFGGANVLTF
j_call: TRBJ2-6
d_call: -
clone_size: few
v_call: TRBV28

cdr3_nt: TGCGCCAGCAGCCAAGTCGGTCTTGGGGCCAACGTCCTGACTTTC
cdr3_aa: CASSQVGLGANVLTF
j_call: TRBJ2-6
d_call: -
clone_size: -
v_call: TRBV4-1

cdr3_nt: TGTGCCAGCAGTTTGCAGCGGTCCTACGAGCAGTACTTC
cdr3_aa: CASSLQRSYEQYF
j_call: TRBJ2-7
d_call: -
clone_size: -
v_call: TRBV27

cdr3_nt: TGTGCCAGCAGCTCGACGAACGAGGGATTAACGCGTTCGCCCCAGCATTTT
cdr3_aa: CASSSTNEGLTRSPQHF
j_call: TRBJ1-5
d_call: -
clone_size: -
v_call: TRBV5-8

cdr3_nt: TGTGCCAGCAGCCAAGGGTTAAATAGGGTCAATCAGCCCCAGCATTTT
cdr3_aa: CASSQGLNRVNQPQHF
j_call: TRBJ1-5
d_call: -
clone_size: -
v_call: TRBV3-1

cdr3_nt: TGTGCCAGCAGCCCCCGGGAGGGATCCTACAATGAGCAGTTCTTC
cdr3_aa: CASSPREGSYNEQFF
j_call: TRBJ2-1
d_call: TRBD2
clone_size: -
v_call: TRBV7-9

cdr3_nt: TGTGCCAGCAGCCAGTATAGGACGAGCTCCTACGAGCAGTACTTC
cdr3_aa: CASSQYRTSSYEQYF
j_call: TRBJ2-7
d_call: -
clone_size: -
v_call: TRBV12-3/TRBV12-4

cdr3_nt: TGTGCCAGCAGCTTAACAGGACAAGGGAATGAGCAGTTCTTC
cdr3_aa: CASSLTGQGNEQFF
j_call: TRBJ2-1
d_call: -
clone_size: -
v_call: TRBV7-9

cdr3_nt: TGTGCCAGCAGTTTATCGTTACATAGTGATCAAGCTTTCTTT
cdr3_aa: CASSLSLHSDQAFF
j_call: TRBJ1-1
d_call: -
clone_size: -
v_call: TRBV27

cdr3_nt: TGTGCCAGCAGTTACTCTGAGGGGACTGAAGCTTTCTTT
cdr3_aa: CASSYSEGTEAFF
j_call: TRBJ1-1
d_call: -
clone_size: -
v_call: TRBV6-5

cdr3_nt: TGTGCCAGCAGTGTTTACAATGAGCAGTTCTTC
cdr3_aa: CASSVYNEQFF
j_call: TRBJ2-1
d_call: -
clone_size: few
v_call: TRBV28

cdr3_nt: TGTGCCAGCAGCTTAGGGACAGAGCAGTTCTTC
cdr3_aa: CASSLGTEQFF
j_call: TRBJ2-1
d_call: -
clone_size: -
v_call: TRBV11-2

cdr3_nt: TGTGCCAGCAGTTTATCGACAGGGCGGAGATATGGCTACACCTTC
cdr3_aa: CASSLSTGRRYGYTF
j_call: TRBJ1-2
d_call: TRBD1
clone_size: -
v_call: TRBV28

cdr3_nt: TGTGCCAGCAGCTTCAGCCAGGGTAATGAAAAACTGTTTTTT
cdr3_aa: CASSFSQGNEKLFF
j_call: TRBJ1-4
d_call: -
clone_size: -
v_call: TRBV5-6